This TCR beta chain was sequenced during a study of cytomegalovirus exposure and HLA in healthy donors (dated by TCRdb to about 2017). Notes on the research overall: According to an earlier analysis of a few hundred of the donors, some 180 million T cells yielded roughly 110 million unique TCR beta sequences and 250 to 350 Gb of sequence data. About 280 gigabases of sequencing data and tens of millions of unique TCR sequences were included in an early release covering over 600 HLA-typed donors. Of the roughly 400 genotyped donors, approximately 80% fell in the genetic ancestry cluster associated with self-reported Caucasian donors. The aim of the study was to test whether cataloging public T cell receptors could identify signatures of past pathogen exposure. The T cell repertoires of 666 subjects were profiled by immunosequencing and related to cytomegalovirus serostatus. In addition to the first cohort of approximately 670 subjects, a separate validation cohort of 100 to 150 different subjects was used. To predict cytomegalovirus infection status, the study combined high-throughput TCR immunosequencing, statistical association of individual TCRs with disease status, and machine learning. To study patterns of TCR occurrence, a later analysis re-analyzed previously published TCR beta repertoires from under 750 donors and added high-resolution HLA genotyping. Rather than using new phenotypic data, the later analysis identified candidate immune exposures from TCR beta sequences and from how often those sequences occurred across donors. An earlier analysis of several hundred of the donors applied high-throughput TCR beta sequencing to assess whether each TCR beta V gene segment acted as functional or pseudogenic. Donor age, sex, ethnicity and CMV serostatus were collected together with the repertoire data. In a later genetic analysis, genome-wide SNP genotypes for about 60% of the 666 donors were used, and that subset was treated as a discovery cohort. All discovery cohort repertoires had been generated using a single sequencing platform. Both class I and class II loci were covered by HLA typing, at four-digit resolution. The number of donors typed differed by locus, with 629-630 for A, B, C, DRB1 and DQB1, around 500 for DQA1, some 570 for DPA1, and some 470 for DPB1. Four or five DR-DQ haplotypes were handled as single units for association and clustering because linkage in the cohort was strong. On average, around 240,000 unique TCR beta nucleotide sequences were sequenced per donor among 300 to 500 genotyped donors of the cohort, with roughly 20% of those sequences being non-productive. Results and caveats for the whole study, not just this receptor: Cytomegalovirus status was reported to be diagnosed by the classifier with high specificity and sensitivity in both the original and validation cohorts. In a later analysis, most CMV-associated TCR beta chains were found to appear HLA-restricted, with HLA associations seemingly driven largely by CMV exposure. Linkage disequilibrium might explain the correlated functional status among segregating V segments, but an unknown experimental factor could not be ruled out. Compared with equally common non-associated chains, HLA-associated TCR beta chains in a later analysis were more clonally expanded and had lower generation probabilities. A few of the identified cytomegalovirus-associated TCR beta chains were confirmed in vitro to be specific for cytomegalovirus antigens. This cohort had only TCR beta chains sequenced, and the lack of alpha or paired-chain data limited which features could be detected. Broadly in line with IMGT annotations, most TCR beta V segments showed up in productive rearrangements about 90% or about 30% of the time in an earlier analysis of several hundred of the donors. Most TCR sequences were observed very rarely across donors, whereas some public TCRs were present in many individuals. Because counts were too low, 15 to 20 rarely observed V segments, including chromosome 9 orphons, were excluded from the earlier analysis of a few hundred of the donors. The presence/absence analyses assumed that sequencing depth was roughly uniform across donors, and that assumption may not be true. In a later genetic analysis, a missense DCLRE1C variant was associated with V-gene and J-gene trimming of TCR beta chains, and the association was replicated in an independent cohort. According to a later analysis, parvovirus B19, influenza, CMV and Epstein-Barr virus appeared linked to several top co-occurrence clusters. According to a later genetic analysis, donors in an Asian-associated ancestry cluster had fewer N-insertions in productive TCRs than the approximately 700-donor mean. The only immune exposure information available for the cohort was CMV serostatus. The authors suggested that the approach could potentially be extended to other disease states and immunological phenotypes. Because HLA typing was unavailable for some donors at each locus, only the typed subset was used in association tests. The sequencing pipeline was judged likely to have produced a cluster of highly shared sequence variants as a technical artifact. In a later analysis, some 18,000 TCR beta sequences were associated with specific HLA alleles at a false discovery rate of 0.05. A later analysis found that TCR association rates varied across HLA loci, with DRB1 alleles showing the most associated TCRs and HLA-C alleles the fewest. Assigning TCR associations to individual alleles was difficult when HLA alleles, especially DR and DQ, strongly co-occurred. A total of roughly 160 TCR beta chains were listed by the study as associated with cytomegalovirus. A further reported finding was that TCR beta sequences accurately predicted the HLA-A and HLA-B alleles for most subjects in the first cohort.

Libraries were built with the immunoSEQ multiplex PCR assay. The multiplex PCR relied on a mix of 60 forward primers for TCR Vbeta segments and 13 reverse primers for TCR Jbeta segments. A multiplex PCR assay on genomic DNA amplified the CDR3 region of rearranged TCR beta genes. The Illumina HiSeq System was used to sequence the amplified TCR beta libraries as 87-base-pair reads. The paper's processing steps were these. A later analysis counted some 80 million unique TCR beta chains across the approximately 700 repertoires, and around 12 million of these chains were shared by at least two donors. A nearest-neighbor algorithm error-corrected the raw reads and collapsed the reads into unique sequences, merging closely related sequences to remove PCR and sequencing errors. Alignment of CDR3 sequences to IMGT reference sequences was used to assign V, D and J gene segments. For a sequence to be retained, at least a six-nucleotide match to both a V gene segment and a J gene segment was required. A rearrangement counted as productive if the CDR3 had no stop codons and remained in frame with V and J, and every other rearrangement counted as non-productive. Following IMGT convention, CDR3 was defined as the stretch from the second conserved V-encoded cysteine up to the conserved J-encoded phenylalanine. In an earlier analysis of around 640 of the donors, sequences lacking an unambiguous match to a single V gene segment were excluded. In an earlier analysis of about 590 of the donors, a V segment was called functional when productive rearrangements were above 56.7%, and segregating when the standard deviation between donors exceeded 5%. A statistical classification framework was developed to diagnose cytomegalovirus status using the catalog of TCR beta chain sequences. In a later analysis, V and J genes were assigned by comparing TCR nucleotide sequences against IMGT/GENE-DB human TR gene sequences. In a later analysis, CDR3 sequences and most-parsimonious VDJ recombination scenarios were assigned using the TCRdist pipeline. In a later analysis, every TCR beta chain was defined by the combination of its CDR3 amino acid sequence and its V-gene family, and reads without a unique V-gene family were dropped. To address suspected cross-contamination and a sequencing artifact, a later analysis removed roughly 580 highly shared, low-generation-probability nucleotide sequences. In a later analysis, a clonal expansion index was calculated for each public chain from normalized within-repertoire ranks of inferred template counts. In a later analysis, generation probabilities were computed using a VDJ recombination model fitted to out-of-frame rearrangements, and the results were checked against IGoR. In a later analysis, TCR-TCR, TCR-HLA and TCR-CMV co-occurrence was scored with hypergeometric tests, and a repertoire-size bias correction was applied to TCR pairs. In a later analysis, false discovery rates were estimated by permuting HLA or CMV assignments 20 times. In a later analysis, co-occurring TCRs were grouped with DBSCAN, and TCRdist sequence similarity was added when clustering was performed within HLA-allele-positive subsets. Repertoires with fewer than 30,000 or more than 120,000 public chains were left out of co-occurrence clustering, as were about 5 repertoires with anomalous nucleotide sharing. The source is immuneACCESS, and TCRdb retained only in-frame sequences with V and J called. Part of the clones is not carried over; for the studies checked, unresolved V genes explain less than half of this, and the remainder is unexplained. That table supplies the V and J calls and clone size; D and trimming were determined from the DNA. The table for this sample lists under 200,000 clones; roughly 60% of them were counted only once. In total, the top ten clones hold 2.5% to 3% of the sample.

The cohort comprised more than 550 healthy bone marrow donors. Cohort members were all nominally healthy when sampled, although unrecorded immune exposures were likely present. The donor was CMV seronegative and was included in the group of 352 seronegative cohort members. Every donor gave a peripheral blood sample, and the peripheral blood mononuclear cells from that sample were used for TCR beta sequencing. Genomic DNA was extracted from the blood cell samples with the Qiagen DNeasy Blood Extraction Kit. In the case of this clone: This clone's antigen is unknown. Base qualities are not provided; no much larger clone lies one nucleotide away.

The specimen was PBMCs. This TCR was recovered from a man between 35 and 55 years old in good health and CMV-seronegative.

The bases read TGCGCCAGCAGCACTTCAGGGGGCGCGGGGACTGAAGCTTTCTTT. Its protein is CASSTSGGAGTEAFF. The sequence joins TRBV5-1 to TRBJ1-1; TRBD1 agrees with 8 junctional bases. The CDR3, from cysteine to phenylalanine, totals 15 residues. Only the CDR3 portion is preserved as DNA: 45 bases, with reading frame beginning at the first base. Ends trimmed: V by 4 bases, J by 5 bases; bases unmatched to a gene: 10. Via the germline V gene, CDR1 is SGHRS and CDR2 YFSETQ.